A selection of T cell receptor beta chains follows, all from one sample in a study of blood T cell repertoires in COVID-19. Sequencing used immunoSEQ multiplex PCR; TCRdb keeps in-frame clones, though not all of them. This table holds about 260,000 clones, 88% found once. The sequenced material came from peripheral blood. Receptors were obtained from a human donor in a cohort sampled during active COVID-19. Both conserved end residues are part of each CDR3. The listing skips clone size in some rows; elsewhere it reads once, few, many or a size class.

size: few; V: TRBV7-9; CDR3: CASSVTTGPNTEAFF
size: NA; V: TRBV27; CDR3: CASSLNLPRTGGIYNSPLHF
size: NA; V: TRBV9; CDR3: CASSVIPGGDEQYF
size: NA; V: TRBV3-1/TRBV3-2; CDR3: CASSPLGQLANYGYTF
size: NA; V: TRBV6-1; CDR3: CASSEVARLNIYEQYF
size: many; V: TRBV6-4; CDR3: CASSESSGGTDTQYF
size: once; V: TRBV4-1; CDR3: CASSRGPGGTHEAFF
size: once; V: TRBV7-2; CDR3: CASSLVPQGATNQPQHF
size: NA; V: TRBV4-1; CDR3: CASSQGGRDEAFF
size: NA; V: TRBV18; CDR3: CASSPIRGPSTDTQYF
size: NA; V: TRBV6-2/TRBV6-3; CDR3: CASSYSIRGPYEQYF
size: NA; V: TRBV28; CDR3: CASTQILGPSSYEQYF
size: NA; V: TRBV25-1; CDR3: CASSVLEGTGANVLTF